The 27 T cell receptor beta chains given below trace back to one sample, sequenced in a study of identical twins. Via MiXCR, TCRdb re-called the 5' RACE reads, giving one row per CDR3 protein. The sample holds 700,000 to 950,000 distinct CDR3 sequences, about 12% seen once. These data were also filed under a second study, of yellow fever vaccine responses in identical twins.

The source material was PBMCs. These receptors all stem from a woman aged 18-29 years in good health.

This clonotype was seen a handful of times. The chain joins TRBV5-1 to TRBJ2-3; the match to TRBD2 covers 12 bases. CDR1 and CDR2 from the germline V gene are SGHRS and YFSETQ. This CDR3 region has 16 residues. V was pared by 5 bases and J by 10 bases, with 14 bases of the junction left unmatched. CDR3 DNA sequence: TGCGCCAGCAGTTCACTAGCGGGGGGCCGGCCCGTAGCGCAGTATTTT. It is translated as CASSSLAGGRPVAQYF.

The CDR3 DNA is TGTGCCAGCACAATACGAGGGACCACAACAGCAACTAATGAAAAACTGTTTTTT. Its protein product is CASTIRGTTTATNEKLFF. This chain connects TRBV28 to TRBJ1-4; TRBD1 might be the D (5 bases). V was trimmed by 7 bases and J by 0 bases, leaving 21 bases between them. The germline CDR1 and CDR2 sequences are MDHEN and SYDVKM. There are 18 residues in the CDR3.

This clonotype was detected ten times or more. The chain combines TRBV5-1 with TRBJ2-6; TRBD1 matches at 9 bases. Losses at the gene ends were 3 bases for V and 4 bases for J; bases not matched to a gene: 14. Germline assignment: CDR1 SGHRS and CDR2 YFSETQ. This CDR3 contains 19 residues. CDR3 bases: TGCGCCAGCAGCTATATAGCCGGGACAGGGTTTTTGGGGGCCAACGTCCTGACTTTC. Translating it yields CASSYIAGTGFLGANVLTF.

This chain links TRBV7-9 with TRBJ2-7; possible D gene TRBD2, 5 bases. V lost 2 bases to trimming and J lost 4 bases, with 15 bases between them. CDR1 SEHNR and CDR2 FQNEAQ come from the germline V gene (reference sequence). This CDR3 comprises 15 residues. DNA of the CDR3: TGTGCCAGCAGCTTACGGGCGGGCTCAGATTACGAGCAGTACTTC. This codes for CASSLRAGSDYEQYF.

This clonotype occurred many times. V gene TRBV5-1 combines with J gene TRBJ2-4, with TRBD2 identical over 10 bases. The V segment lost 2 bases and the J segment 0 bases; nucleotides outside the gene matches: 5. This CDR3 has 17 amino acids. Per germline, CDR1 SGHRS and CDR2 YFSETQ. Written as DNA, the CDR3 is TGCGCCAGCAGCTTATCTAGCGGGGGAGCAGCCAAAAACATTCAGTACTTC. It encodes CASSLSSGGAAKNIQYF. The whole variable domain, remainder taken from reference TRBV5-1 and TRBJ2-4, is KAGVTQTPRYLIKTRGQQVTLSCSPISGHRSVSWYQQTPGQGLQFLFEYFSETQRNKGNFPGRFSGRQFSNSRSEMNVSTLELGDSALYLCASSLSSGGAAKNIQYFGAGTRLSVL.

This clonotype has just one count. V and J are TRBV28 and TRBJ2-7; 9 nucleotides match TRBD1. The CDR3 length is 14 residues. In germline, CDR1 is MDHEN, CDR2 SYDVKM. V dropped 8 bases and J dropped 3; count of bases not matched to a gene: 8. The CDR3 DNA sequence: TGTGCCAGCGTTCCGGGACAGGGATTCTACGAGCAGTACGTC. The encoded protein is CASVPGQGFYEQYV.

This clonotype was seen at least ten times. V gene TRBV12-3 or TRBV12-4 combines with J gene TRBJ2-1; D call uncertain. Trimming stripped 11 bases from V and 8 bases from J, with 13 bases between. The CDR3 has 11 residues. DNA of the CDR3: TGTGCCGCCAGGCCTCGAGATGAGCAGTTCTTC. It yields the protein CAARPRDEQFF.

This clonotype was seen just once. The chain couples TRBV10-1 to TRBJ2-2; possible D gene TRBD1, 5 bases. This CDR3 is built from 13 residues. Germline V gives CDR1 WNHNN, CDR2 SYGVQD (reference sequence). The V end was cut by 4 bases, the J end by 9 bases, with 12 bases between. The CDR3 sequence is CASSATETWELFF. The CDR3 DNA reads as TGCGCCAGCAGTGCGACAGAGACCTGGGAGCTGTTTTTT.

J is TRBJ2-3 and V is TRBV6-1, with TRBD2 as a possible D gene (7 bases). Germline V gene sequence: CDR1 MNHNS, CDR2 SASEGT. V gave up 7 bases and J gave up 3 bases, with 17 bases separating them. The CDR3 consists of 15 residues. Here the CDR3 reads CASKPSGGGTDTQYF. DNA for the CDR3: TGTGCCAGCAAGCCTAGCGGAGGGGGGACAGATACGCAGTATTTT.

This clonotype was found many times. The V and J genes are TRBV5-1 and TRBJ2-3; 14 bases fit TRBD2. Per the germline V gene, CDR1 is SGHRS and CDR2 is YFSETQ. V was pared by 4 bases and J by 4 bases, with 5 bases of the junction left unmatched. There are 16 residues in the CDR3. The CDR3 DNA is TGCGCCAGCAGCACCGGGACTAGCGGGAGCGCAGATACGCAGTATTTT. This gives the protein CASSTGTSGSADTQYF. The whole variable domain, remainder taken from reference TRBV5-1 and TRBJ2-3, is KAGVTQTPRYLIKTRGQQVTLSCSPISGHRSVSWYQQTPGQGLQFLFEYFSETQRNKGNFPGRFSGRQFSNSRSEMNVSTLELGDSALYLCASSTGTSGSADTQYFGPGTRLTVL.

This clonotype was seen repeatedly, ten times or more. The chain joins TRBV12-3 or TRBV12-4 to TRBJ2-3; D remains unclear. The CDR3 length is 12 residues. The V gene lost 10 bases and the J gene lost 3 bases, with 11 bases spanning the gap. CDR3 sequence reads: CATAASTDTQYF. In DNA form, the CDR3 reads TGTGCCACGGCGGCCTCAACAGATACGCAGTATTTT.

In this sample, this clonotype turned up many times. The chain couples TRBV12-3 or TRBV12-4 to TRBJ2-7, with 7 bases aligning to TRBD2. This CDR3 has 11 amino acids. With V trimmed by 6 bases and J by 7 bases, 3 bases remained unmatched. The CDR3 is CASSSGGEQYF. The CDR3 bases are TGTGCCAGCAGCTCGGGGGGAGAGCAGTACTTC.

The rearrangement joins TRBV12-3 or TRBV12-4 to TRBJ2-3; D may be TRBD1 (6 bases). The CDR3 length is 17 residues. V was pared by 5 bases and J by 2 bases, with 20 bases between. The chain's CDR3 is CASSGKSRDTYTDTQYF. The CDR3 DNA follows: TGTGCCAGCAGTGGGAAGTCCCGGGACACCTACACAGATACGCAGTATTTT.

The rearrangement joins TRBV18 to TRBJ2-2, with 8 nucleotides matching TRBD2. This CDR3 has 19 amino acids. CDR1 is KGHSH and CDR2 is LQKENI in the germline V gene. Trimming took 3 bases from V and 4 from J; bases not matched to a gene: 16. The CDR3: CASSPRGLGAGASTGELFF. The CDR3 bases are TGTGCCAGCTCACCGCGTGGCTTGGGAGCGGGAGCGAGCACCGGGGAGCTGTTTTTT.

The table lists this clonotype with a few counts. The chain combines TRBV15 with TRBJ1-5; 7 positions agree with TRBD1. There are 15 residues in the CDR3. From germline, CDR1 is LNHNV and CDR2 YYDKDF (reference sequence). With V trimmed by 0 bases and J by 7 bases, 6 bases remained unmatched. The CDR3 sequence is CATSRDGAGGQPQHF. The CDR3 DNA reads TGTGCCACCAGCAGAGATGGGGCAGGGGGGCAGCCCCAGCATTTT.

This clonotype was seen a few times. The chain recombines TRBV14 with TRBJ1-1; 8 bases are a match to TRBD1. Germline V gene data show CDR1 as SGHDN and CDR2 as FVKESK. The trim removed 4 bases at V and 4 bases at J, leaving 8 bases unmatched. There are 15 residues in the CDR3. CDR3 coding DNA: TGTGCCAGCAGCCCCTCGCAGGGGGCGGGCACTGAAGCTTTCTTT. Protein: CASSPSQGAGTEAFF.

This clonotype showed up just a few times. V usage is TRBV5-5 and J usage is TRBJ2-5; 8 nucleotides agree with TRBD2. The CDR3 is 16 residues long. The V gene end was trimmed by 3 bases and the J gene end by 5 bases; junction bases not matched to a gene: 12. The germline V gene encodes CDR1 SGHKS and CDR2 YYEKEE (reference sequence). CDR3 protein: CASSSYLGAGVETQYF. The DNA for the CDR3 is TGTGCCAGCAGCTCCTACCTGGGAGCGGGGGTGGAGACCCAGTACTTC.

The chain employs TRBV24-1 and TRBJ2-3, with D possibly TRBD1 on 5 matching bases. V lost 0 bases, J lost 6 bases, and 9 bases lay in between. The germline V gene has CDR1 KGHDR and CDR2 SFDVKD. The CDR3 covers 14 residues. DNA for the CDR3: TGTGCCACCAGTGATTTGCCGACAGATGATACGCAGTATTTT. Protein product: CATSDLPTDDTQYF.

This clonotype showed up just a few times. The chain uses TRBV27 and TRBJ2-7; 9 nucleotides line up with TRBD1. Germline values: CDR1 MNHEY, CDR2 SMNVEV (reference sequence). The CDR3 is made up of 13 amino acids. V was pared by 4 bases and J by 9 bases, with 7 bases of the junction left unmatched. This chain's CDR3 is CASSSFDRGAQYF. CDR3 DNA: TGTGCCAGCAGTTCCTTCGACAGGGGGGCGCAGTACTTC.

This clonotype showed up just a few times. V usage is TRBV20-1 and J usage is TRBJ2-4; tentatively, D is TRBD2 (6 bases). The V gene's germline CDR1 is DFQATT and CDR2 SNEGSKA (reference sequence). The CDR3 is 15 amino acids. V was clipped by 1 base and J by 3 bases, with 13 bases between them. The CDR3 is CSARAEGPIKNIQYF. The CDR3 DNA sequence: TGCAGTGCTAGAGCGGAGGGGCCGATCAAAAACATTCAGTACTTC.

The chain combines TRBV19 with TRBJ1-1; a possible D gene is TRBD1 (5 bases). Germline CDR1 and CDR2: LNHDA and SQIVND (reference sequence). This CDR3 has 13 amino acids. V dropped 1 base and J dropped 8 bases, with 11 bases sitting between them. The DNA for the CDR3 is TGTGCCAGTAGTATAGTTGGGGAGGGGGAAGCTTTCTTT. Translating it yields CASSIVGEGEAFF.

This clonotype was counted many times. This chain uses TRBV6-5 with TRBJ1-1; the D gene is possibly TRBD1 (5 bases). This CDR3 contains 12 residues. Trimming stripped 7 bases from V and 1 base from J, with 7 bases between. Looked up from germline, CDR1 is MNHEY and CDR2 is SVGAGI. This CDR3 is CASKGANTEAFF. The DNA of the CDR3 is TGTGCCAGCAAAGGGGCGAACACTGAAGCTTTCTTT.

DNA of the CDR3: TGTGCCAGTAGTTGGCTAGCGTCCTCCTACAATGAGCAGTTCTTC. The encoded protein is CASSWLASSYNEQFF. The chain recombines TRBV19 with TRBJ2-1; D is possibly TRBD2 (6 bases). Germline loops: CDR1 LNHDA, CDR2 SQIVND (reference sequence). V lost 5 bases and J 0 bases, leaving 11 bases between the germline ends. The CDR3 covers 15 residues.

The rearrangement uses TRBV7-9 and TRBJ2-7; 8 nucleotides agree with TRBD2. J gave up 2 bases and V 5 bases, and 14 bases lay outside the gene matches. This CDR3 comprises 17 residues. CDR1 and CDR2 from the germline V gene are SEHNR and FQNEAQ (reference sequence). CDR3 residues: CASSREVGSGGTYEQYV. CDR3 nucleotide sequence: TGTGCCAGCAGCCGAGAAGTAGGGAGCGGGGGAACCTACGAGCAGTACGTC.

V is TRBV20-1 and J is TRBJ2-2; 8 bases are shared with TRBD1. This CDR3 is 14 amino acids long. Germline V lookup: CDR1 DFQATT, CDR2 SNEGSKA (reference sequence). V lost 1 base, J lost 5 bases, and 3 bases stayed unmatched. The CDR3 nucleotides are TGCAGTGCTAGAGGGACAGGGAGGACCGGGGAGCTGTTTTTT. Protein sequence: CSARGTGRTGELFF.

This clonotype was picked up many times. The CDR3 protein is CSVEDWPGGNEQFF. The CDR3 DNA follows: TGCAGCGTTGAAGATTGGCCAGGGGGCAATGAGCAGTTCTTC. This chain links TRBV29-1 with TRBJ2-1, with 7 bases identical to TRBD1. This CDR3 comprises 14 residues. CDR1 is SQVTM, CDR2 ANQGSEA, per germline. Trimming cost V 0 bases and J 6 bases; bases outside gene matches: 5.

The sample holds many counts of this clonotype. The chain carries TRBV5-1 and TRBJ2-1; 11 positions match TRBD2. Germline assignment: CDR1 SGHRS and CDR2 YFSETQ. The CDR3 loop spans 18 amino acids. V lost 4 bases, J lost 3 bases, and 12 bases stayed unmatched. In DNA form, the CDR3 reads TGCGCCAGCAGCGGTGGGACTAGCGGCCAACTCTTCTACAATGAGCAGTTCTTC. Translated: CASSGGTSGQLFYNEQFF.